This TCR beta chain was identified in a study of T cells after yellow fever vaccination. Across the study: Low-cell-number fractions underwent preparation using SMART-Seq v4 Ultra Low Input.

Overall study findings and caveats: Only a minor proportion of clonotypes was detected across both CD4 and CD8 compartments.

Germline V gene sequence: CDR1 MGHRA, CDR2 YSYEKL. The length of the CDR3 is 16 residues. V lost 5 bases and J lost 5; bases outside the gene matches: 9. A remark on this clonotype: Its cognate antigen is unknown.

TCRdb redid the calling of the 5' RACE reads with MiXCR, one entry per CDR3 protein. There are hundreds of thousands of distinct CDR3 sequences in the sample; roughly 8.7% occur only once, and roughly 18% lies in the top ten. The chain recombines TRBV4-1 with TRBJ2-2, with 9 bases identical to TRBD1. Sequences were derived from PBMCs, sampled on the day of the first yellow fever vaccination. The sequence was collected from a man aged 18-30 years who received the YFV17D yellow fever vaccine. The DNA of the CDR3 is TGCGCCAGCAGCTCCCGGGACAGGGTTCGGACCGGGGAGCTGTTTTTT. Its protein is CASSSRDRVRTGELFF.